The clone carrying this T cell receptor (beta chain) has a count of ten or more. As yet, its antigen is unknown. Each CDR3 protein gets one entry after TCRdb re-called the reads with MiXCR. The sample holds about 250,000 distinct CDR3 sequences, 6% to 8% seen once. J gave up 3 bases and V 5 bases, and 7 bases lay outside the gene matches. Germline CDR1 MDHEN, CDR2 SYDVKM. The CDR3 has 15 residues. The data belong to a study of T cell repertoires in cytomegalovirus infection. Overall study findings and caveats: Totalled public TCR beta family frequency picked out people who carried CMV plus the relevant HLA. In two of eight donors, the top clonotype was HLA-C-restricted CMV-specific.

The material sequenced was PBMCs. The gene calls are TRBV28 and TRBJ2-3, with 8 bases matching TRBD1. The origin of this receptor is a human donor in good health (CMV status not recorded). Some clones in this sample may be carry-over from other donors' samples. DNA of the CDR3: TGTGCCAGCAGTCCTGGACAGGGTGGAACAGATACGCAGTATTTT. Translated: CASSPGQGGTDTQYF.